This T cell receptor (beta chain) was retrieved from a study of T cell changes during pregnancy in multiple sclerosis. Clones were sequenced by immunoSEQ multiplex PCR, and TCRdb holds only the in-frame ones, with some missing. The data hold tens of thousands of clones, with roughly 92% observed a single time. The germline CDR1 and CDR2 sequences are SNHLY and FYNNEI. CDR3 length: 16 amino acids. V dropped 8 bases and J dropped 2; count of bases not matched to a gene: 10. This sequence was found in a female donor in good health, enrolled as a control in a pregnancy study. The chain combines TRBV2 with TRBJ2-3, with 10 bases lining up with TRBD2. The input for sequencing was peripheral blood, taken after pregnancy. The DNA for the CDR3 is TGTGCCAGCGGCCCCGGGCTAGCGGGGGACACAGATACGCAGTATTTT. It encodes CASGPGLAGDTDTQYF.